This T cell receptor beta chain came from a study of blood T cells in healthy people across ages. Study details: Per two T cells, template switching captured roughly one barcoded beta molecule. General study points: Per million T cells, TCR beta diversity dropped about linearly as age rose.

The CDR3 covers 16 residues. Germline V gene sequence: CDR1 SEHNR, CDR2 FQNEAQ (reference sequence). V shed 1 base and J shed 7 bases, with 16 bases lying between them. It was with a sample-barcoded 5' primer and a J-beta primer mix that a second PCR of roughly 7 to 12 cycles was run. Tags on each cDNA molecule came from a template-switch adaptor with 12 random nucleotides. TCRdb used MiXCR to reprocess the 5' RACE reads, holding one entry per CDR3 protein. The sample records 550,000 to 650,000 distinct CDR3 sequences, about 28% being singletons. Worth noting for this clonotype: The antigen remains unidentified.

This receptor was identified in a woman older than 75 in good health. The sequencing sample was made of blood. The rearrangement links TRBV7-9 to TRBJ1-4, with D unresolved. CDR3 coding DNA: TGTGCCAGCAGCTTAGGCTGGCAGTTGGGTACTGAAAAACTGTTTTTT. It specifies CASSLGWQLGTEKLFF.